Included here is one T cell receptor beta chain sequence, with context. This entry comes from a study of OX40 agonist ivuxolimab in advanced cancers. Generated by immunoSEQ multiplex PCR, the TCRdb table keeps only in-frame clones and is missing some. The sample lists some 80,000 clones, roughly 84% seen once, with 0.3% to 0.4% in the top ten. Material: CD4+ or CD8+ T cells sorted from blood, obtained in a trial of the OX40 agonist ivuxolimab. This clonotype was sampled from an adult with an advanced solid tumor such as melanoma, head and neck, liver or kidney cancer.

CDR3 region: CASSAFRGQGNYGYTF. In nucleotides, the CDR3 is TGTGCCAGCAGCGCCTTCAGGGGACAGGGGAACTATGGCTACACCTTC. The chain links TRBV9 to TRBJ1-2; TRBD1 aligns across 10 bases. The CDR3 sequence is 16 residues long. Germline lookup yields CDR1 SGDLS and CDR2 YYNGEE. With 3 bases clipped from V and 2 bases from J, the junction kept 7 bases outside the gene matches.